This T cell receptor beta chain was found in a study of glioma-infiltrating T cells. Study-level results: Tissue-blood divergence was below expectation in non-neoplastic patients, above in gliomas.

TCR alpha and beta CDR3 regions were amplified from RNA using iRepertoire nested multiplex PCR. For one-step reverse transcription and amplification, 100-400 ng of tissue mRNA or PBMC total RNA was used. TCRdb redid the calling of the multiplex PCR reads with MiXCR, one entry per CDR3 protein. The sample records around 170,000 distinct CDR3 sequences, about 46% being singletons. Of note for this clonotype: The antigen remains undetermined.

CDR1 LNHDA and CDR2 SQIVND come from the germline V gene (reference sequence). V gave up 4 bases and J gave up 7 bases, with 11 bases separating them. CDR3 size: 13 residues. The sequencing sample was made of glioma tissue, nonneoplastic brain tissue, or PBMCs (not recorded which). J is TRBJ2-1 and V is TRBV19, with a possible D match to TRBD2 (5 bases). The receptor was derived from a human donor with low-grade glioma or glioblastoma, undergoing nonglioma brain surgery, or in good health (not recorded which). CDR3 loop: CASSTDWSNEQFF. CDR3 bases: TGTGCCAGTAGTACGGACTGGTCTAATGAGCAGTTCTTC.